The TCR beta chain described here comes from a study of shared clonotypes between healthy human individuals. Overall study context: The cohort comprised a couple of women and a few men. Their ages spanned 18 to 49 years.

The CDR3 spans 16 residues. Germline V gene data show CDR1 as SGHRS and CDR2 as YFSETQ. The ends were cut back, 1 base at V and 0 bases at J, with 11 bases in the middle. Clones were sequenced by immunoSEQ multiplex PCR, and TCRdb holds only the in-frame ones, with some missing. The sample has about 460,000 clones, around 77% seen once. Sequenced input: PBMCs. The sequence was collected from a woman between 40 and 50 years old in good health. Some clones in this sample may be carry-over from other donors' samples. The chain joins TRBV5-1 to TRBJ2-1; perhaps TRBD2 as D (5 bases). The CDR3 nucleotides are TGCGCCAGCAGCTTGAGGTCGGGGAGCTCCTACAATGAGCAGTTCTTC. Amino acid sequence: CASSLRSGSSYNEQFF. Drawing the rest from reference TRBV5-1 and TRBJ2-1, the complete variable domain is KAGVTQTPRYLIKTRGQQVTLSCSPISGHRSVSWYQQTPGQGLQFLFEYFSETQRNKGNFPGRFSGRQFSNSRSEMNVSTLELGDSALYLCASSLRSGSSYNEQFFGPGTRLTVL.